Listed below are T cell receptor beta chains from one sample, sequenced in a study of shared T cell receptors in the human thymus. The table came from immunoSEQ multiplex PCR; TCRdb's copy has only in-frame clones and leaves some out. The sample yields approximately 660,000 clones, approximately 90% seen once. This sample also belongs to another study, concerning human thymus T cells.

The specimen sequenced was thymocytes. Receptors originate from a boy under two years old with a congenital heart defect. The CDR3 runs from the conserved cysteine through the conserved F or W. The D gene is left open where the match is weak. Where a row states a size, it is once, few, many or the class of an expanded clone; other rows omit it.

clone_size: .
v_call: TRBV28
d_call: TRBD1
j_call: TRBJ2-2
cdr3_nt: TGTGCCAGCAGACCCGGACAGGGGGCGACCGGGGAGCTGTTTTTT
cdr3_aa: CASRPGQGATGELFF

clone_size: .
v_call: TRBV11-3
d_call: TRBD2
j_call: TRBJ2-1
cdr3_nt: TGTGCCAGCAGCTTAGCGCCCCGTGGGGTAGCGGGGGCCTACAATGAGCAGTTCTTC
cdr3_aa: CASSLAPRGVAGAYNEQFF

clone_size: .
v_call: TRBV2
d_call: TRBD2
j_call: TRBJ2-3
cdr3_nt: TGTGCCAGCACCCGAGGGACTAGCGGTAGCACAGATACGCAGTATTTT
cdr3_aa: CASTRGTSGSTDTQYF

clone_size: .
v_call: TRBV10-3
d_call: .
j_call: TRBJ2-1
cdr3_nt: TGTGCCATCAAGAAGCGGTACTACAATGAGCAGTTCTTC
cdr3_aa: CAIKKRYYNEQFF

clone_size: .
v_call: TRBV4-2
d_call: TRBD2
j_call: TRBJ2-7
cdr3_nt: TGTGCCAGCAGCCAAGATAGATTTCTAGCGGTATACGAGCAGTACTTC
cdr3_aa: CASSQDRFLAVYEQYF

clone_size: .
v_call: TRBV28
d_call: .
j_call: TRBJ2-6
cdr3_nt: TGTGCCAGCACCTCGACTGGAGGGAACGTCCTGACTTTC
cdr3_aa: CASTSTGGNVLTF

clone_size: .
v_call: TRBV6-5
d_call: TRBD1
j_call: TRBJ2-6
cdr3_nt: TGTGCCAGCAGACCCGGGACAGAGAGGGCCAACGTCCTGACTTTC
cdr3_aa: CASRPGTERANVLTF

clone_size: .
v_call: TRBV7-8
d_call: TRBD2
j_call: TRBJ2-1
cdr3_nt: TGTGCCAGCAGCTTAGTGGAGCCTAGCGGGAGCGATGGCAATGAGCAGTTCTTC
cdr3_aa: CASSLVEPSGSDGNEQFF

clone_size: .
v_call: TRBV6-6
d_call: TRBD1
j_call: TRBJ1-1
cdr3_nt: TGTGCCAGCAGTTCAGGGGGTCGGAACACTGAAGCTTTCTTT
cdr3_aa: CASSSGGRNTEAFF

clone_size: .
v_call: TRBV5-1
d_call: TRBD2
j_call: TRBJ2-3
cdr3_nt: TGCGCCAGCGCCCAAGATACTAGCGGGAGAACAGATACGCAGTATTTT
cdr3_aa: CASAQDTSGRTDTQYF

clone_size: .
v_call: TRBV10-1
d_call: TRBD1
j_call: TRBJ2-1
cdr3_nt: TGCGCCAGCAGTGAGTCCCGGACAGGGGACAACAATGAGCAGTTCTTC
cdr3_aa: CASSESRTGDNNEQFF

clone_size: .
v_call: TRBV4-1
d_call: TRBD1
j_call: TRBJ1-1
cdr3_nt: TGCGCCAGCAGCCAGCGACAGGGCCGAATGAACACTGAAGCTTTCTTT
cdr3_aa: CASSQRQGRMNTEAFF

clone_size: few
v_call: TRBV18
d_call: .
j_call: TRBJ1-3
cdr3_nt: TGTGCCAGCTCACCACCACAGTCAGGGTCCGGAAACACCATATATTTT
cdr3_aa: CASSPPQSGSGNTIYF

clone_size: .
v_call: TRBV15
d_call: TRBD2
j_call: TRBJ2-7
cdr3_nt: TGTGCCACCAGCAGAGTGGAGCGGGGGCCTTCCTACGAGCAGTACTTC
cdr3_aa: CATSRVERGPSYEQYF

clone_size: .
v_call: TRBV14
d_call: TRBD1
j_call: TRBJ2-3
cdr3_nt: TGTGCCAGCAGCCAGCAAGGGGGACAGACGAAAACTAGCACAGATACGCAGTATTTT
cdr3_aa: CASSQQGGQTKTSTDTQYF

clone_size: .
v_call: TRBV5-4
d_call: .
j_call: TRBJ2-7
cdr3_nt: TGTGCCAGCAGCCCCGATCGCCTGGGACTCAGCTCCTACGAGCAGTACTTC
cdr3_aa: CASSPDRLGLSSYEQYF

clone_size: .
v_call: TRBV4-2
d_call: .
j_call: TRBJ1-5
cdr3_nt: TGTGCCAGCAGCCAAGAGTCGACAAATCAGCCCCAGCATTTT
cdr3_aa: CASSQESTNQPQHF

clone_size: .
v_call: TRBV28
d_call: .
j_call: TRBJ2-7
cdr3_nt: TGTGCCAGCAGTTTACTCCAGGGGATCTCCTACGAGCAGTACTTC
cdr3_aa: CASSLLQGISYEQYF

clone_size: .
v_call: TRBV27
d_call: .
j_call: TRBJ2-7
cdr3_nt: TGTGCCACCCGCTACAGGGAGTCCTACGAGCAGTACTTC
cdr3_aa: CATRYRESYEQYF

clone_size: .
v_call: TRBV5-6
d_call: .
j_call: TRBJ2-3
cdr3_nt: TGTGCCAGCAGCTTTTTGGCGACAGTTGCATCAGATACGCAGTATTTT
cdr3_aa: CASSFLATVASDTQYF

clone_size: .
v_call: TRBV5-8
d_call: TRBD1
j_call: TRBJ1-5
cdr3_nt: TGTGCCAGCAGCTTAGACAGGGGGGAAAATCAGCCCCAGCATTTT
cdr3_aa: CASSLDRGENQPQHF

clone_size: few
v_call: TRBV19
d_call: .
j_call: TRBJ1-4
cdr3_nt: TGTGCCAGTAGTGCACTGAATAATGAAAAACTGTTTTTT
cdr3_aa: CASSALNNEKLFF

clone_size: .
v_call: TRBV5-6
d_call: .
j_call: TRBJ1-1
cdr3_nt: TGTGCCAGCAGCCCCGACTTAGGGGACACTGAAGCTTTCTTT
cdr3_aa: CASSPDLGDTEAFF

clone_size: .
v_call: TRBV5-4
d_call: .
j_call: TRBJ2-7
cdr3_nt: TGTGCCAGCAGCCGGGATGTACCGAGCTCCTACGAGCAGTACTTC
cdr3_aa: CASSRDVPSSYEQYF